These T cell receptor beta chains were read from a single sample in a study of control samples from healthy donors and cancer patients. TCRdb's table, derived via immunoSEQ multiplex PCR, lists solely in-frame clones and lacks some. The sample has about 210,000 clones, and its top ten clones hold 2.2%. The sample was blood. Receptor source: a woman aged 30 to 39 in good health. The conserved cysteine and the conserved F or W are not part of the CDR3 here. Each record gives: J gene, V gene, D gene, CDR3 protein. A D gene is named only where the DNA matches it firmly.

TRBJ1-2,TRBV25-1,.,ASSVQFNYGYT
TRBJ2-2,TRBV27,.,ASSMTPDTGELF
TRBJ1-2,TRBV7-9,.,ASSLAARFT
TRBJ2-7,TRBV5-1,.,ASSLAAASSYEQY
TRBJ2-5,TRBV7-9,.,ASRPDGGLGETQY
TRBJ1-4,TRBV11-2,.,ASSPTGTSNEKLF
TRBJ1-1,TRBV12-3/TRBV12-4,.,ASRPPHTEAF
TRBJ2-3,TRBV5-1,TRBD2,ASSLPPAGRGADTQY
TRBJ1-1,TRBV7-9,.,ASSLTAGAKAF
TRBJ1-1,TRBV15,.,ATTILREDTEAF
TRBJ1-5,TRBV28,.,ASSLLGEQPQH
TRBJ1-4,TRBV14,.,ASSQRYSSTNEKLF
TRBJ1-2,TRBV12-3/TRBV12-4,.,ASSLSNNYGYT
TRBJ2-5,TRBV30,.,AWGGQGQGKETQY